The 6 T cell receptor beta chains reported below all come from one sample, sequenced in a study of cytomegalovirus exposure and HLA in healthy donors. PCR primers comprised 60 Vbeta and 13 Jbeta primers. TCRdb's copy holds only in-frame clones and misses some; the assay was immunoSEQ multiplex PCR. The sample includes 140,000 to 150,000 clones, 65% to 90% seen only once; the top ten take 2.5% to 3.5%. The sample was PBMCs. The receptors were gathered from a woman in her thirties in good health and CMV-seronegative.

J is TRBJ1-3 and V is TRBV7-9; TRBD1 matches at 10 bases. Germline trimming cut 1 base from V and 4 bases from J; bases unmatched to any gene: 7. This CDR3 is 17 amino acids long. CDR1 SEHNR and CDR2 FQNEAQ come from the germline V gene (reference sequence). CDR3 nucleotides: TGTGCCAGCAGCTTAGAGTGGGACAGGGGCGGCGGAAACACCATATATTTT. This translates into CASSLEWDRGGGNTIYF.

The V call is TRBV6-1, the J call TRBJ1-5; unclear D gene. There are 15 residues in the CDR3. CDR1 is MNHNS and CDR2 is SASEGT in the germline V gene. V lost 2 bases and J 0 bases, leaving 8 bases between the germline ends. The CDR3 reads CASSENWPSNQPQHF. The CDR3 nucleotides read TGTGCCAGCAGTGAAAATTGGCCTAGCAATCAGCCCCAGCATTTT.

The chain links TRBV7-6 to TRBJ2-7; TRBD1 is a possible D gene (6 bases). CDR1 SGHVS and CDR2 FNYEAQ come from the germline V gene. V lost 6 bases and J 4 bases, leaving 10 bases between the germline ends. CDR3 size: 12 residues. CDR3 sequence: CASSRDRYEQYF. DNA of the CDR3: TGTGCCAGCAGTCGAGACAGGTACGAGCAGTACTTC. Full variable domain (missing parts from reference TRBV7-6 and TRBJ2-7): GAGVSQSPRYKVTKRGQDVALRCDPISGHVSLYWYRQALGQGPEFLTYFNYEAQQDKSGLPNDRFSAERPEGSISTLTIQRTEQRDSAMYRCASSRDRYEQYFGPGTRLTVT.

The V and J genes are TRBV27 and TRBJ2-7, with D perhaps matching TRBD1 (6 bases). Trimming took off 7 bases at V and 2 bases at J, with 15 bases between the two ends. This CDR3 comprises 14 residues. CDR1 is MNHEY and CDR2 is SMNVEV in the germline V gene (reference sequence). CDR3 sequence: CASKGQGPTYEQYF. As DNA, the CDR3 is TGTGCCAGCAAAGGGCAGGGGCCAACCTACGAGCAGTACTTC.

With regard to this clone: A junction boundary mismatches the germline segment, possibly from a read error. The chain has TRBV7-9 and TRBJ1-2; TRBD1 might be the D (5 bases). The germline gives CDR1 SEHNR, CDR2 FQNEAQ (reference sequence). CDR3 length: 12 amino acids. CDR3 in DNA: TGTTCCAGCAGCCATACAGGCTATGGCTACACCTTC. Its protein is CSSSHTGYGYTF.

The gene calls are TRBV30 and TRBJ2-5; maybe TRBD1 (7 bases). V was shortened by 4 bases and J by 1 base, with 16 bases between the two germline ends. Germline V gene data show CDR1 as GTSNPN and CDR2 as SVGIG (reference sequence). The CDR3 is made up of 15 amino acids. CDR3 nucleotides: TGTGCCTGGACCCCGGCAGGGGGACTCCAAGAGACCCAGTACTTC. Translated: CAWTPAGGLQETQYF.